A selection of T cell receptor beta chains follows, all from one sample in a study of shared clonotypes between healthy human individuals. Generated by immunoSEQ multiplex PCR, the TCRdb table keeps only in-frame clones and is missing some. Of around 510,000 clones detected, approximately 95% appear once; the ten largest clones hold 0.055% to 0.075%. The sequenced sample consisted of naive CD4+ T cells sorted from blood. These receptors were taken from a woman in her twenties or thirties in good health. CDR3s include the opening cysteine and the closing phenylalanine or tryptophan. D genes are given only for firm matches. A clone size is listed for some rows: how often the clone was seen (once, few, many), or a class if it is expanded.

j_call | d_call | clone_size | v_call | cdr3_nt | cdr3_aa
TRBJ2-7 | TRBD1 | NA | TRBV5-4 | TGTGCCAGCAGCCTGGGCGGGACAGGGGCTCTCTACGAGCAGTACTTC | CASSLGGTGALYEQYF
TRBJ1-2 | TRBD1 | NA | TRBV9 | TGTGCCAGCAGCGTAGTGGACAGGGGCCGCTACACCTTC | CASSVVDRGRYTF
TRBJ2-1 | NA | NA | TRBV18 | TGTGCCAGCTCACCGCTACTAAACAGTGGGGATGAGCAGTTCTTC | CASSPLLNSGDEQFF
TRBJ2-1 | NA | once | TRBV11-2 | TGTGCCAGCAGCTTAGATTCCACCCAGCGTTCAAAGTTCTTC | CASSLDSTQRSKFF
TRBJ1-2 | NA | NA | TRBV5-1 | TGCGCCAGCAGCTTGATCGGGCAGGGGTTTTCTAATGGCTACACCTTC | CASSLIGQGFSNGYTF
TRBJ1-4 | NA | NA | TRBV7-9 | TGTGCCAGCAGCATGGGGTTTCCCTCCGAAAAACTGTTTTTT | CASSMGFPSEKLFF
TRBJ2-5 | TRBD2 | NA | TRBV9 | TGTGCCAGCAGCGCAGACGTGGGAGGGAAAGAGACCCAGTACTTC | CASSADVGGKETQYF
TRBJ1-3 | NA | NA | TRBV7-9 | TGTGCCAGCAGCACCCAATCGACAGCGGTTGGAAACACCATATATTTT | CASSTQSTAVGNTIYF
TRBJ1-2 | NA | few | TRBV18 | TGTGCCAGCTCAACACCACCCTTGGGGGCGAAAGGCTACACCTTC | CASSTPPLGAKGYTF
TRBJ2-7 | NA | NA | TRBV29-1 | TGCAGTGGACTGTACTCCTACGAGCAGTACTTC | CSGLYSYEQYF
TRBJ2-7 | TRBD1 | NA | TRBV6-5 | TGTGCCAGCAGCCGCGCAAGACAGGGTCCGGAGCAGTACTTC | CASSRARQGPEQYF
TRBJ2-2 | NA | NA | TRBV9 | TGTGCCAGCAGAGAATCAGAATTATACACCGGGGAGCTGTTTTTT | CASRESELYTGELFF
TRBJ2-7 | NA | NA | TRBV5-4 | TGTGCCAGCAGTCGGGAGCCCTCCCATCTCGAGCAGTACTTC | CASSREPSHLEQYF
TRBJ2-7 | NA | NA | TRBV28 | TGTGCCAGCAGTTTAAGCAAGGGGGGCGAGCAGTACTTC | CASSLSKGGEQYF
TRBJ2-3 | TRBD2 | NA | TRBV10-3 | TGTGCCATCAGTGAGCTCGGGGGGAGCACAGATACGCAGTATTTT | CAISELGGSTDTQYF
TRBJ2-3 | NA | once | TRBV7-8 | TGTGCCAGCAGCCCTCCGGGATCCAATACGCAGTATTTT | CASSPPGSNTQYF
TRBJ1-1 | TRBD1 | NA | TRBV5-8 | TGTGCCAGCAGCTTGACAATTCTTCGGGACAGGGAAGCTGAAGCTTTCTTT | CASSLTILRDREAEAFF
TRBJ2-7 | TRBD1 | NA | TRBV25-1 | TGTGCCAGCCAGAGGGGACAGGGGAAGTACGAGCAGTACTTC | CASQRGQGKYEQYF
TRBJ2-7 | TRBD2 | NA | TRBV6-5 | TGTGCCAGCAGCGGGACTAGCGGATCCTACGAGCAGTACTTC | CASSGTSGSYEQYF
TRBJ1-4 | NA | once | TRBV2 | TGTGCCAGCAGTCCGGACAGAACGGCTGAAAAACTGTTTTTT | CASSPDRTAEKLFF
TRBJ2-4 | TRBD2 | NA | TRBV5-1 | TGCGCCAGCAGCCCTGAGGCTAGCGGGAGCAAAAACATTCAGTACTTC | CASSPEASGSKNIQYF
TRBJ2-7 | TRBD2 | NA | TRBV27 | TGTGCCAGCAGGGCCGAGCGGGAAGCGGGCGAGCAGTACTTC | CASRAEREAGEQYF
TRBJ2-7 | NA | NA | TRBV6-5 | TGTGCCAGCCGGACCTCAGGGCGGGTCGAGCAGTACTTC | CASRTSGRVEQYF
TRBJ1-2 | TRBD1 | NA | TRBV2 | TGTGCCAGCGAGGGACAGGGGGGACTCTATGGCTACACCTTC | CASEGQGGLYGYTF
TRBJ1-5 | NA | NA | TRBV7-9 | TGTGCCAGCAGCTTAGAGCCCGATCAGCCCCAGCATTTT | CASSLEPDQPQHF
TRBJ1-3 | NA | once | TRBV28 | TGTGCCAGCAGTTCTCGCTTCTCTGGAAACACCATATATTTT | CASSSRFSGNTIYF
TRBJ2-3 | NA | NA | TRBV7-6 | TGTGCCAGCAGCTCCCTCCGGGGCACAGATACGCAGTATTTT | CASSSLRGTDTQYF
TRBJ1-2 | NA | NA | TRBV30 | TGTGCCTGGAGTGCTCTCGGTTCCAGCTACACCTTC | CAWSALGSSYTF
TRBJ2-5 | NA | NA | TRBV5-1 | TGCGCCAGCAGCTTGGAGGCGGAGACCCAGTACTTC | CASSLEAETQYF
TRBJ2-1 | NA | NA | TRBV28 | TGTGCCAGCAGTTCCCACGGACAGCCCTACAATGAGCAGTTCTTC | CASSSHGQPYNEQFF
TRBJ1-1 | NA | NA | TRBV25-1 | TGTGCCAGCAGTGAAGAAGGGAGACTGAACACTGAAGCTTTCTTT | CASSEEGRLNTEAFF
TRBJ2-7 | NA | once | TRBV4-2 | TGTGCCAGCAGCCCAGACCACGGGACACGTAGCTCCTACGAGCAGTACTTC | CASSPDHGTRSSYEQYF
TRBJ2-2 | NA | NA | TRBV30 | TGTGCCTGGAGTAAGCGGAAAGTGGGCACCGGGGAGCTGTTTTTT | CAWSKRKVGTGELFF
TRBJ2-7 | TRBD1 | NA | TRBV7-3 | TGTGCCAGCAGCTTACGGGACAGGTCGTCCGAGCAGTACTTC | CASSLRDRSSEQYF
TRBJ1-2 | NA | once | TRBV28 | TGTGCCAGCGGTCGGACAGATTATGGCTACACCTTC | CASGRTDYGYTF
TRBJ2-5 | TRBD1 | NA | TRBV13 | TGTGCCAGCAGCTTAGGCCGAGGGACAGGGGGCTTAGAGACCCAGTACTTC | CASSLGRGTGGLETQYF
TRBJ1-1 | TRBD1 | once | TRBV5-1 | TGCGCCAGCAGCACGGGACAGGGTATGAACACTGAAGCTTTCTTT | CASSTGQGMNTEAFF
TRBJ2-7 | TRBD1 | NA | TRBV6-6 | TGTGCCAGCAGTTGGGACAGGGGACGCTACGAGCAGTACTTC | CASSWDRGRYEQYF
TRBJ1-4 | TRBD1 | NA | TRBV7-2 | TGTGCCAGCAGCACCGGACAGGGGAATGAAAAACTGTTTTTT | CASSTGQGNEKLFF
TRBJ2-7 | NA | NA | TRBV28 | TGTGCCAGCGAGGCTAGGCGTCGTGAGCAGTACTTC | CASEARRREQYF
TRBJ1-1 | NA | NA | TRBV20-1 | TGCAGTGCTAGAGGGGGCCATGAAGCTTTCTTT | CSARGGHEAFF
TRBJ2-5 | TRBD2 | NA | TRBV19 | TGTGCCAGTAGTCGGACTAGGGAGCAAGAGACCCAGTACTTC | CASSRTREQETQYF
TRBJ2-2 | NA | once | TRBV5-1 | TGCGCCAGCAGCACCGGAGGGGGGACCGGGGAGCTGTTTTTT | CASSTGGGTGELFF
TRBJ1-6 | NA | NA | TRBV20-1 | TGCAGTGCTAGCAGAAATTCACCCCTCCACTTT | CSASRNSPLHF
TRBJ2-2 | NA | NA | TRBV4-1 | TGCGCCAGCAGCCAGACTTCGGGCGGCCGGAGGGAGACCGGGGAGCTGTTTTTT | CASSQTSGGRRETGELFF
TRBJ2-1 | TRBD1 | NA | TRBV7-6 | TGTGCCAGCAGCTCTTCCCCAACAGGGGTGACCTCCAATGAGCAGTTCTTC | CASSSSPTGVTSNEQFF
TRBJ2-1 | TRBD2 | NA | TRBV28 | TGTGCCAGCAGTTTATGGACTAGCGGGATTTATGAGCAGTTCTTC | CASSLWTSGIYEQFF
TRBJ2-1 | TRBD2 | NA | TRBV7-2 | TGTGCCAGCAGCCAATTAGGACTAGCGGGAGAACAGCAGTTCTTC | CASSQLGLAGEQQFF
TRBJ2-2 | NA | NA | TRBV5-1 | TGCGCCAGCAGCTTGGAGGGGCTGTCCACCGGGGAGCTGTTTTTT | CASSLEGLSTGELFF
TRBJ2-2 | NA | NA | TRBV5-1 | TGCGCCAGCAGCCCGGAGGAGAACACCGGGGAGCTGTTTTTT | CASSPEENTGELFF
TRBJ1-1 | NA | NA | TRBV28 | TGTGCCAGCAGTCCCCCCTTGATGGGTCCCGGGAACACTGAAGCTTTCTTT | CASSPPLMGPGNTEAFF
TRBJ2-5 | NA | NA | TRBV2 | TGTGCCAGCAGTGGTCGTTCCGGCCCCCAAGAGACCCAGTACTTC | CASSGRSGPQETQYF
TRBJ1-5 | TRBD1 | NA | TRBV5-6 | TGTGCCAGCAGCTTCGGACAGGGAGTTAAGCCCCAGCATTTT | CASSFGQGVKPQHF
TRBJ2-1 | NA | NA | TRBV19 | TGTGCCAGTAGTATTGAGCTTGTTCGGGACGGCGCGTTCAATGAGCAGTTCTTC | CASSIELVRDGAFNEQFF
TRBJ2-7 | NA | NA | TRBV6-6 | TGTGCCAGCAGCCGGGGCGGAGGATCCCACGAGCAGTACTTC | CASSRGGGSHEQYF
TRBJ2-7 | TRBD1 | NA | TRBV5-1 | TGCGCCAGCAGCGGGCTGGACAGGGGAAAATACGAGCAGTACTTC | CASSGLDRGKYEQYF
TRBJ2-6 | NA | NA | TRBV6-6 | TGTGCCAGCAGTTACCCCGGGGCCGGCGGGGCCAACGTCCTGACTTTC | CASSYPGAGGANVLTF